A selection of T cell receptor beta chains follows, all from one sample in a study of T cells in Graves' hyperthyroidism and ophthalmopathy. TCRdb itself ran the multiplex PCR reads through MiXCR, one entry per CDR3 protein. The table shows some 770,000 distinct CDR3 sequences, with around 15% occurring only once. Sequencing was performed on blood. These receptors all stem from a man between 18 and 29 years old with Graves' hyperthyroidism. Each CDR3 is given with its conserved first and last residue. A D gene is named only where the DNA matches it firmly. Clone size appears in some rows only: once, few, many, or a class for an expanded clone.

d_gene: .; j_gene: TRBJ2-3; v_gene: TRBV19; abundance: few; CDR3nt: TGTGCCAGCCCGTATAAGGCGGGAAGGGGGACAGATACGCAGTATTTT; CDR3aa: CASPYKAGRGTDTQYF
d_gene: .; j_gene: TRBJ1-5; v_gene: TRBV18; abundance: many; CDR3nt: TGTGCCAGCTCACCCACAGGGACAAGCAATCAGCCCCAGCATTTT; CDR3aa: CASSPTGTSNQPQHF
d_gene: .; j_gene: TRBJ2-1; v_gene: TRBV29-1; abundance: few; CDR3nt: TGCAGCGTTCGGATCAATGAGCAGTTCTTC; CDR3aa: CSVRINEQFF
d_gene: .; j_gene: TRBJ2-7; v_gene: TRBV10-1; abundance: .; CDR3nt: TGCGCCAGCAGTGTGGACATTTACTACGAGCAGTACTTC; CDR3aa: CASSVDIYYEQYF
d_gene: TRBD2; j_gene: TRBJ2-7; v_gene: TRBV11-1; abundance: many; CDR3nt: TGTGCCAGCAGCAGAGCCGGGACTAGCGGCCTCTACGAGCAGTACTTC; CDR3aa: CASSRAGTSGLYEQYF
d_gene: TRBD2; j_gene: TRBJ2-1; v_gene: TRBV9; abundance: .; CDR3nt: TGTGCCAGCAGCGTAGGTCTAGCGGGAGCATCACATGAGCAGTTCTTC; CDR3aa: CASSVGLAGASHEQFF
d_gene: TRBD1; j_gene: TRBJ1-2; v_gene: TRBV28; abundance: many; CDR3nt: TGTGCCAGCAGTGCCGGGACAGGGGGCTATGGCTACACCTTC; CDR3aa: CASSAGTGGYGYTF
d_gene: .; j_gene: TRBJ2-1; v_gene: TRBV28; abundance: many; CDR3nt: TGTGCCAGCAGTTCGGTGGGGGTTCTAATGGTGGATGAGCAGTTCTTC; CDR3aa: CASSSVGVLMVDEQFF
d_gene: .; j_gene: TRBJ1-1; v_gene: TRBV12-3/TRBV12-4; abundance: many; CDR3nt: TGTGCCAGCACTATCAGGGTCCCAGCTGAAGCTTTCTTT; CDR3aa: CASTIRVPAEAFF
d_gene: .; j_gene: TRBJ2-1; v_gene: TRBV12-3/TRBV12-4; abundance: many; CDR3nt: TGTGCCAGCAGTAAGGGGTATTCAAATGAGCAGTTCTTC; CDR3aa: CASSKGYSNEQFF
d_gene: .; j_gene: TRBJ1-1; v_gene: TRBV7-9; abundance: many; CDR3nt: TGTGCCAGCAGCTTAGTCGGGCAGGCCGATGAAGCTTTCTTT; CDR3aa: CASSLVGQADEAFF
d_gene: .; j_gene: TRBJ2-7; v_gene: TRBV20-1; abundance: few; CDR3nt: TGCAGTGCTAGCTACTCTAACTACGAGCAGTACTTC; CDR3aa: CSASYSNYEQYF
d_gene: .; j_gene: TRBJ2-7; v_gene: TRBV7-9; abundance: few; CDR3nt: TGTGCCAGCAGCCCCGTCCAAGCCTACGAGCAGTACTTC; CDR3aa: CASSPVQAYEQYF
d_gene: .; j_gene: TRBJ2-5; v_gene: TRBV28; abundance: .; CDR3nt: TGTGCCAGCAGTTCACGGGGCCGCGGTGACTTC; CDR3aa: CASSSRGRGDF
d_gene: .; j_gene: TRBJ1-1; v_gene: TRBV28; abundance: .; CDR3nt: TGTGCCAGCATCGAGGACCCCGCCCGGAGCGCTGAAGCTTTCTTT; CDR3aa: CASIEDPARSAEAFF
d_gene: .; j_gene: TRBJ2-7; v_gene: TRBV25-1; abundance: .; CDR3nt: TGTGCCAGCAGTGGGGAGGAGCGGGCGGTTTACGAGCAGTACTTC; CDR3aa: CASSGEERAVYEQYF
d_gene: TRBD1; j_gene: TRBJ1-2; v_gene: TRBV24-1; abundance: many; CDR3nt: TGTGCCACCAGTGACGGTACAGGGGCTTATGGCTACACCTTC; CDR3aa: CATSDGTGAYGYTF
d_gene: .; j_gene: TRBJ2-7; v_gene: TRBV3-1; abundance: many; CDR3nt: TGTGCCAGCAGCCCCACCGGGGGACGAAAGACGCAGTACTTC; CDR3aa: CASSPTGGRKTQYF
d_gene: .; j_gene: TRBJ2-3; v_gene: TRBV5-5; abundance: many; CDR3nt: TGTGCCAGCAGCCTTCTAGCGTTCACAGATACGCAGTATTTT; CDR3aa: CASSLLAFTDTQYF
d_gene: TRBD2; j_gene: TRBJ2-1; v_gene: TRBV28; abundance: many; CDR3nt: TGTGCCAGCAGGCTACTAGCGGGAGGGGAGCAGTTCTTC; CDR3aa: CASRLLAGGEQFF
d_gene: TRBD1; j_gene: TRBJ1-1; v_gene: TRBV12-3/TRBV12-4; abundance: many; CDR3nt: TGTGCCAGCAGTTTATCGGCTAGGGGGCGGACTGAAGCTTTCTTT; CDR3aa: CASSLSARGRTEAFF
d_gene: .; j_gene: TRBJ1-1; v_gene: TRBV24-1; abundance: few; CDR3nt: TGTGCCACCAGTGATCGAAGGAGGCCCACTGAAGCTTTCTTT; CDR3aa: CATSDRRRPTEAFF
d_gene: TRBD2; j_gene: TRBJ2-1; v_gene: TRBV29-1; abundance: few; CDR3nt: TGCAGCGTTGTTGAAGCAAGCGGGGATTACAATGAGCAGTTCTTC; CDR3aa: CSVVEASGDYNEQFF
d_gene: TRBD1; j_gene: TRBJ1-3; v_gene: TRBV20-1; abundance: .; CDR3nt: TGCAGTGCTAGTACAGGGACAGGGTTTGGAAACACCATATATTTT; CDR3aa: CSASTGTGFGNTIYF
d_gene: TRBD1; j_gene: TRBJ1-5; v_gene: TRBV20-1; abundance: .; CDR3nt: TGCAGTGCTGACAGGGCAGTCGGTTCTCCCCAGCATTTT; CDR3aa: CSADRAVGSPQHF
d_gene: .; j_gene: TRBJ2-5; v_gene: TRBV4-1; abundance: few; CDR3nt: TGCGCCAGCAGCCAAGTGGCCTCCTTAGAGACCCAGTACTTC; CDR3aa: CASSQVASLETQYF
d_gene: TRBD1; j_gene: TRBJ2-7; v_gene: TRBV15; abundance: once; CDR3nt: TGTGCCACCAGCAGAGATGGACAGGGGGCGGACGAGCAGTACTTC; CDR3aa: CATSRDGQGADEQYF
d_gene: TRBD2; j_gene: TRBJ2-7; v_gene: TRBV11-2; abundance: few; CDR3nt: TGTGCCAGCAGGGGGGGGAGCGGGAGGGCTCCCTCCTACGAGCAGTACTTC; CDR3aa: CASRGGSGRAPSYEQYF
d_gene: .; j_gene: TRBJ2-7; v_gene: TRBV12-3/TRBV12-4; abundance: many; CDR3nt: TGTGCCAGCAGTTTATCGGGGGCCCCCTACGAGCAGTACTTC; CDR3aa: CASSLSGAPYEQYF
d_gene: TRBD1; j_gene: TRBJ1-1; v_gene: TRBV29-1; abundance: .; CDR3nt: TGCAGCATTGGGACAGGGGGCAATACTGAAGCTTTCTTT; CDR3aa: CSIGTGGNTEAFF
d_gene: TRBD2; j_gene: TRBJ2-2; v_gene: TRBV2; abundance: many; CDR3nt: TGTGCCAGCAGGGGACTAGCGGGAGTCACCGGGGAGCTGTTTTTT; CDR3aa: CASRGLAGVTGELFF
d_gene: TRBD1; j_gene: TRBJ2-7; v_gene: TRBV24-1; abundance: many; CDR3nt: TGTGCCACCCGGGACAGGGGGTCTTACGAGCAGTACTTC; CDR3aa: CATRDRGSYEQYF
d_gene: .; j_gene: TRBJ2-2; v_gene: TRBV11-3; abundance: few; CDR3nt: TGTGCCAGCAGCTTAAGGGGTGAACTGGCCGGGGAGCTGTTTTTT; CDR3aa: CASSLRGELAGELFF
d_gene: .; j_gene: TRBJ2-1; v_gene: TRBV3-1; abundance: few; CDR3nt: TGTGCCAGCAGCCAAGGGGCGCCCGAGCAGTTCTTC; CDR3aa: CASSQGAPEQFF
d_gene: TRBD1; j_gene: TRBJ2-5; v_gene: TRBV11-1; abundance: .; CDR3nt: TGTGCCAGCAGCGGTGGCGGGGACAGGGAGTACTTC; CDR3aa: CASSGGGDREYF
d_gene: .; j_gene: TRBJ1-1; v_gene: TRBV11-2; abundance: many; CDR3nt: TGTGCCAGCAGCTTCTCAAGCGGGGGGAGTGGAACTGAAGCTTTCTTT; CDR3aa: CASSFSSGGSGTEAFF
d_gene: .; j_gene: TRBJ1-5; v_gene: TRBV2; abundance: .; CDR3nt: TGTGCCAGCAGTGATACAAGGGATCAGCCCCAGCATTTT; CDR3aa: CASSDTRDQPQHF
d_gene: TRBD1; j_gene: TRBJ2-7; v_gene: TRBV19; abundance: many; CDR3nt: TGTGCCAGTAGTATCGACCGGGACAGGGCGTACGAGCAGTACTTC; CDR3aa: CASSIDRDRAYEQYF
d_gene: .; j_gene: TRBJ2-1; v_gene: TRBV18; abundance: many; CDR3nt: TGTGCCAGCTCACCGGCCGGTAGGTCCTACAATGAGCAGTTCTTC; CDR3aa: CASSPAGRSYNEQFF
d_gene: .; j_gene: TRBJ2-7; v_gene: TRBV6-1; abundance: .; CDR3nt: TGTGCCAGCGCATCCGGGGGAGGCGAGCAGTACTTC; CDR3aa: CASASGGGEQYF
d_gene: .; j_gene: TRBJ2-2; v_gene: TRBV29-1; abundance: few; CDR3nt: TGCAGCGTCCCCGCACCGGTACGAACCGGGGAGCTGTTTTTT; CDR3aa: CSVPAPVRTGELFF
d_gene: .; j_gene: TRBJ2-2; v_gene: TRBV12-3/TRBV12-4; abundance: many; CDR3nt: TGTGCCAGCATCCCCCTCGAAGGGGCACCCCAAATCACCGGGGAGCTGTTTTTT; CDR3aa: CASIPLEGAPQITGELFF
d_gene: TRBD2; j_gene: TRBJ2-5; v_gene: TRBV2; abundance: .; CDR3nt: TGTGCCAGCAGCGATACTAGCGGAGGGGAGGAGACCCAGTACTTC; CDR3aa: CASSDTSGGEETQYF
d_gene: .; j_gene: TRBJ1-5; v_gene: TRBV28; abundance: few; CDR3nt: TGTGCCAGCAGCCAAACAGGGAGGGGGAATCAGCCCCAGCATTTT; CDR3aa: CASSQTGRGNQPQHF
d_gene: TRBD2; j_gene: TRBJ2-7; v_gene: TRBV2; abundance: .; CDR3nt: TGTGCCAGCAGTGACCCGGGCGGGAGCTCCTACGAGCAGTACTTC; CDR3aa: CASSDPGGSSYEQYF
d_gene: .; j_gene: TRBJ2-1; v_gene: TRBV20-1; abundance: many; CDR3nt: TGCAGTGATAAGGGGACCTCCTACAATGAGCAGTTCTTC; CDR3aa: CSDKGTSYNEQFF
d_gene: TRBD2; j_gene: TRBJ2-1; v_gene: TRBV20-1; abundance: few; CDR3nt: TGCAGTGCTAGAGATATCGAGCGGGAGTTTGGAGGTGAGCAGTTCTTC; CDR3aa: CSARDIEREFGGEQFF
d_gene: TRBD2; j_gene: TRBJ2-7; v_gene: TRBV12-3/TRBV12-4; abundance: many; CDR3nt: TGTGCCAGCAATCTAGCGGGAAATGCGCAGTACTTC; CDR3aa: CASNLAGNAQYF
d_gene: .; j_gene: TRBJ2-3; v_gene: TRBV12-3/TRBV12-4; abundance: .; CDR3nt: TGTGCCAGCAGTAGGGGAAGGCCCACAGATACGCAGTATTTT; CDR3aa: CASSRGRPTDTQYF
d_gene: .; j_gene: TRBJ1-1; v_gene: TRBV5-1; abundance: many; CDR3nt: TGCGCCAGCAGCTTGGATGGGGATGGCACTGAAGCTTTCTTT; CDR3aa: CASSLDGDGTEAFF
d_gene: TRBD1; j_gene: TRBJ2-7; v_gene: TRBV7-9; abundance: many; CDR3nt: TGTGCCAGCAGCCGAGACAGGGGCTTACACGAGCAGTACTTC; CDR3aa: CASSRDRGLHEQYF
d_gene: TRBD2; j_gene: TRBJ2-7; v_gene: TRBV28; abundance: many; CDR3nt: TGTGCCAGCGTAGCGGGAGACAACTACGAGCAGTACTTC; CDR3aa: CASVAGDNYEQYF
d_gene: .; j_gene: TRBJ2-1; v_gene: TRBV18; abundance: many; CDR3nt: TGTGCCAGCTCACCCCTCTTCCAGCCCAATGAGCAGTTCTTC; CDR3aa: CASSPLFQPNEQFF
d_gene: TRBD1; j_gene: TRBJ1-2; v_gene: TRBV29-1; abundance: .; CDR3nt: TGCAGCGTTGTGGGGGGCACCAGGGGGCTACGAGGCTACACCTTC; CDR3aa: CSVVGGTRGLRGYTF
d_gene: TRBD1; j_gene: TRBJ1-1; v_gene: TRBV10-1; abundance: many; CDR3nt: TGCGCCAGCAGCCCCGGGACAGGCTTCGCTGAAGCTTTCTTT; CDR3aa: CASSPGTGFAEAFF